One T cell receptor (beta chain) is described in this entry. A single record per CDR3 protein comes from TCRdb applying MiXCR to the PCR reads. The sample lists 15,000 to 20,000 distinct CDR3 sequences; 51% were seen once. Localized lung adenocarcinoma, a non-small cell lung cancer, affected the donors. Between the trimmed V and J ends, which lost 0 bases and 10 bases, there was a span of 9 bases. Germline-derived CDR1 and CDR2 are MNHEY and SMNVEV (reference sequence). The CDR3 has 13 amino acids. The data are from a study of CD4 and CD8 cells across lung adenocarcinoma regions. Material: CD8+ T cells from the center of a lung tumor. This clonotype was obtained from a female donor with lung adenocarcinoma. The CD4 and CD8 labels of this study may be unreliable. This chain uses TRBV27 with TRBJ1-4; D unclear. CDR3 DNA: TGTGCCAGCAGTTTATCTTCCGTGGGAAAACTGTTTTTT. Residues: CASSLSSVGKLFF.